This is a list of T cell receptor beta chains from one sample in a study of blood T cells in healthy people across ages. MiXCR was run by TCRdb on the 5' RACE reads, yielding one entry per CDR3 protein. The data contain roughly 1,500,000 distinct CDR3 sequences, 35% to 45% of them singletons. Sequencing input: blood. The receptors were gathered from a woman younger than 35 in good health. The CDR3 runs from the conserved cysteine through the conserved F or W. A D gene is named only where the DNA matches it firmly. Clone size, where shown, is once, few, many, or a class for clones that have expanded.

CDR3 protein	CDR3 DNA	V gene	J gene	D gene	CDR3 length	clone size
CASSHGTSGVEDTQYF	TGTGCCAGCAGCCACGGGACTAGCGGAGTAGAAGATACGCAGTATTTT	TRBV7-8	TRBJ2-3	TRBD2	16	.
CASSQRVTEAFF	TGTGCCAGCAGCCAACGGGTAACTGAAGCTTTCTTT	TRBV3-1	TRBJ1-1	.	12	.
CASSPSGTGGRTGEAFF	TGTGCCAGCAGCCCATCCGGGACAGGGGGCAGGACTGGTGAAGCTTTCTTT	TRBV7-3	TRBJ1-1	TRBD1	17	.
CASRVGGGTTNEKLFF	TGTGCCAGCAGGGTGGGGGGAGGTACAACTAATGAAAAACTGTTTTTT	TRBV6-5	TRBJ1-4	.	16	.
CASSFNSPYEQYF	TGTGCCAGCAGTTTTAACAGCCCCTACGAGCAGTACTTC	TRBV12-3/TRBV12-4	TRBJ2-7	.	13	few
CSARGQMPSPLHF	TGCAGTGCTAGGGGGCAGATGCCCTCACCCCTCCACTTT	TRBV20-1	TRBJ1-6	.	13	.
CASSHPGWGNEQYF	TGTGCCAGCAGCCATCCGGGATGGGGGAACGAGCAGTACTTC	TRBV28	TRBJ2-7	.	14	.
CASSFVDRDPRINEKLFF	TGTGCCAGCAGTTTCGTCGACAGGGACCCGCGTATTAATGAAAAACTGTTTTTT	TRBV28	TRBJ1-4	TRBD1	18	.
CASKSVGNTGELFF	TGTGCCAGCAAGTCTGTGGGAAACACCGGGGAGCTGTTTTTT	TRBV2	TRBJ2-2	.	14	.
CASSQAEDEQYF	TGTGCCAGCAGCCAAGCGGAGGATGAGCAGTACTTC	TRBV3-1	TRBJ2-5	.	12	.
CASRMREAYEQYF	TGTGCCAGCAGAATGAGGGAGGCGTACGAGCAGTACTTC	TRBV2	TRBJ2-7	.	13	few
CASSLSVAGGQETQYF	TGTGCCAGCAGTTTATCGGTAGCGGGGGGGCAAGAGACCCAGTACTTC	TRBV12-3/TRBV12-4	TRBJ2-5	TRBD2	16	many
CASSYGGGGIETQYF	TGTGCCAGCAGTTACGGTGGGGGGGGCATCGAGACCCAGTACTTC	TRBV6-5	TRBJ2-5	.	15	.
CSARDVAKYQETQYF	TGCAGTGCCAGGGATGTAGCGAAATACCAAGAGACCCAGTACTTC	TRBV20-1	TRBJ2-5	.	15	.
CASSFLGTGTYEKLFF	TGTGCCAGCAGTTTCCTTGGGACAGGGACATATGAAAAACTGTTTTTT	TRBV28	TRBJ1-4	TRBD1	16	.
CASILLGTDTQYF	TGTGCCAGCATCTTGCTCGGCACAGATACGCAGTATTTT	TRBV2	TRBJ2-3	.	13	.